These 3 T cell receptor beta chains originate from one sample sequenced in a study of Ad26.COV2.S vaccination and SARS-CoV-2 variants. Treatment here: about 20 received Ad26.COV2.S at low or high dose, single or two shots; a few received placebo; per-sample allocation not given. Specimens were obtained on day 63 following the first vaccine or placebo injection. Profiled with immunoSEQ multiplex PCR; TCRdb holds only in-frame clones, not every one. The sample includes about 350,000 clones, more than 75% seen only once; the top ten take around 3.5%. The material was peripheral blood, obtained in a trial of Ad26.COV2.S vaccine versus placebo. The source is a person aged 18 to 65 who received the Ad26.COV2.S COVID-19 vaccine or a placebo.

The chain uses TRBV30 and TRBJ2-1; D is possibly TRBD1 (7 bases). V gave up 4 bases and J gave up 4 bases, with 17 bases separating them. CDR1 is GTSNPN and CDR2 is SVGIG in the germline V gene (reference sequence). The CDR3 has 15 amino acids. Here the CDR3 reads CAWKWRDRLYNEQFF. The CDR3 DNA reads as TGTGCCTGGAAGTGGAGGGACAGATTATACAATGAGCAGTTCTTC.

V gene TRBV7-2 combines with J gene TRBJ1-1; D is undetermined. This CDR3 region has 16 residues. V was trimmed by 3 bases and J by 0 bases, leaving 14 bases between them. CDR1 and CDR2 (germline): SGHTA, FQGNSA. The CDR3 loop reads CASSLDGQVMNTEAFF. DNA of the CDR3: TGTGCCAGCAGCTTGGATGGGCAGGTCATGAACACTGAAGCTTTCTTT.

This clone appeared a few times. The sample has other DNA sequences that encode this CDR3 too. This chain joins TRBV19 and TRBJ1-5; 7 positions match TRBD1. Germline V CDR1 and CDR2: LNHDA, SQIVND (reference sequence). With V trimmed by 2 bases and J by 4 bases, 2 bases remained unmatched. The CDR3 has 14 residues. The CDR3 DNA reads TGTGCCAGTAGTATACGACAGGGAAATCAGCCCCAGCATTTT. This encodes CASSIRQGNQPQHF.